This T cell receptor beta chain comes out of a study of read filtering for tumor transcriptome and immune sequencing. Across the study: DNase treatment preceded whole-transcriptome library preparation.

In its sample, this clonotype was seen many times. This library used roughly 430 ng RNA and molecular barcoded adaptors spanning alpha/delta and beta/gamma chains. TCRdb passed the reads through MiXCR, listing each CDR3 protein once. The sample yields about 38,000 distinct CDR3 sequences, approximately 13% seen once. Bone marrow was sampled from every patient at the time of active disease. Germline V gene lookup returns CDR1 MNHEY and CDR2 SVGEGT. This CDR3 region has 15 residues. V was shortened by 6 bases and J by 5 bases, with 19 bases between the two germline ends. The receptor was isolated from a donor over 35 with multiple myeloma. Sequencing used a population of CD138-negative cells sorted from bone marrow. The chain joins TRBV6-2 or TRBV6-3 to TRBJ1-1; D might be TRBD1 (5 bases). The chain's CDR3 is CASSPKGAGRTEAFF. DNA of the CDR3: TGTGCCAGCAGCCCAAAAGGGGCGGGGAGGACTGAAGCTTTCTTT.